The clone carrying this T cell receptor (beta chain) occurred many times. The antigen is not known. The authors amplified TCR beta CDR3 regions, and they did so from RNA transcripts for repertoire sequencing. HTBI primers primed a first-round RT-PCR, and a second-round multiplex PCR followed. TCRdb recomputed calls from the multiplex PCR reads with MiXCR, one row per CDR3 protein. The data show around 470,000 distinct CDR3 sequences, around an eighth seen once. This CDR3 contains 15 residues. V dropped 4 bases and J dropped 2 bases, with 15 bases sitting between them. Germline values: CDR1 SGHDN, CDR2 FVKESK. This sample stems from a study of Graves' ophthalmopathy and Graves' hyperthyroidism. Broader study findings: Using 13 signatures, a model distinguished ophthalmopathy from stable hyperthyroidism, reaching just under 90% sensitivity and around 81% specificity. Among expanded thyroid clonotypes above 0.001 frequency, most also occurred in blood. Ophthalmopathy progression was predicted with 55% to 71% sensitivity and approximately 72% specificity.

The PBMCs used were ones drawn from 9.5 to 10 ml of fresh peripheral blood. The chain is built from TRBV14 and TRBJ2-7; tentative D call: TRBD2 (5 bases). The receptor's source is a woman in her twenties or thirties with Graves' ophthalmopathy. Sequenced sample: blood. The CDR3: CASSPGIVSPYEQYF. CDR3 coding DNA: TGTGCCAGCAGCCCGGGGATCGTCTCCCCCTACGAGCAGTACTTC.